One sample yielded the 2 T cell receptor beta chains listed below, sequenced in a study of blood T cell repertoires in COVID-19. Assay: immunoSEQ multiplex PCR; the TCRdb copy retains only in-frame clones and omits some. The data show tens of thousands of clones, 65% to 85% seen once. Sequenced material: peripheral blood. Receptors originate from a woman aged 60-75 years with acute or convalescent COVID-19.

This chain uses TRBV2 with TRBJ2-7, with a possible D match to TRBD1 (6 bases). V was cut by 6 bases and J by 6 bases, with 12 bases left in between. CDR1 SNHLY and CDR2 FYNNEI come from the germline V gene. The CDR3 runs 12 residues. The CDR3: CASRDSLGEQYF. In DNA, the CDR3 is TGTGCCAGCAGGGACAGTCTCGGCGAGCAGTACTTC.

The DNA of the CDR3 is TGTGCCAGCAGTTACTATGGGACAGGCAATTCACCCCTCCACTTT. Translating it yields CASSYYGTGNSPLHF. The V and J genes are TRBV6-6 and TRBJ1-6; the match to TRBD1 covers 8 bases. The CDR3 has 15 residues. With V trimmed by 1 base and J by 7 bases, 3 bases remained unmatched. From germline, CDR1 is MNHNY and CDR2 SVGAGI (reference sequence).